This is a list of T cell receptor beta chains from one sample in a study of shared clonotypes between healthy human individuals. TCRdb's copy holds only in-frame clones and misses some; the assay was immunoSEQ multiplex PCR. In the table there are 300,000 to 400,000 clones, 73% of which are singletons. Sequenced: memory CD4+ T cells sorted from blood. All receptors derive from a man aged 25-45 years in good health. Each CDR3 is given with its conserved first and last residue. The D gene is left open where the match is weak. Part of the rows lack a size; the others show once, few, many or a class for expanded clones.

V gene	D gene	clone size	J gene	CDR3 protein	CDR3 DNA
TRBV2	TRBD2	NA	TRBJ2-2	CASSQAGGPGELFF	TGTGCCAGCAGTCAAGCGGGAGGACCCGGGGAGCTGTTTTTT
TRBV5-1	TRBD2	NA	TRBJ2-5	CASSPDPGRAGETQYF	TGCGCCAGCAGCCCGGACCCCGGGAGGGCCGGGGAGACCCAGTACTTC
TRBV6-6	NA	NA	TRBJ1-5	CASSYGAGNNQPQHF	TGTGCCAGCAGTTACGGGGCAGGTAATAATCAGCCCCAGCATTTT
TRBV2	NA	NA	TRBJ2-7	CASREHGSRSNEQYF	TGTGCCAGCAGGGAACACGGGAGTAGGAGTAACGAGCAGTACTTC
TRBV15	TRBD2	once	TRBJ2-5	CATSRDRTSGRGETQYF	TGTGCCACCAGCAGAGATCGGACTAGCGGGAGGGGAGAGACCCAGTACTTC
TRBV25-1	TRBD1	NA	TRBJ2-2	CASSEWRTGVQGGELFF	TGTGCCAGCAGTGAATGGAGGACAGGGGTACAAGGCGGGGAGCTGTTTTTT
TRBV14	NA	many	TRBJ1-1	CASSQDLGLSEAFF	TGTGCCAGCAGCCAAGATCTAGGCTTGAGTGAAGCTTTCTTT
TRBV14	TRBD1	NA	TRBJ2-7	CASSWTGVEQYF	TGTGCCAGCAGCTGGACAGGGGTCGAGCAGTACTTC
TRBV6-4	NA	once	TRBJ1-1	CASSKQGGHTEAFF	TGTGCCAGCAGTAAACAGGGAGGTCACACTGAAGCTTTCTTT
TRBV11-3	NA	NA	TRBJ2-3	CASSKRGSQYF	TGTGCCAGCAGCAAGAGGGGTTCGCAGTATTTT
TRBV9	TRBD2	NA	TRBJ2-3	CASSTGTSGRVAPDTQYF	TGTGCCAGCAGTACCGGGACTAGCGGGAGGGTTGCCCCCGATACGCAGTATTTT
TRBV6-1	NA	NA	TRBJ2-7	CASSESRGSYEQYF	TGTGCCAGCAGTGAATCTAGGGGCTCCTACGAGCAGTACTTC
TRBV7-3	NA	many	TRBJ2-1	CASSQPGSHEQFF	TGTGCCAGCAGCCAGCCGGGTTCTCATGAGCAGTTCTTC
TRBV28	NA	NA	TRBJ2-4	CASSLGGAKNIQYF	TGTGCCAGCAGTTTAGGGGGGGCCAAAAACATTCAGTACTTC
TRBV7-9	TRBD1	NA	TRBJ2-7	CASSFAEPGQGNEQYF	TGTGCCAGCAGCTTTGCTGAACCGGGACAGGGGAACGAGCAGTACTTC
TRBV6-5	NA	NA	TRBJ1-5	CASGYGSPQHF	TGTGCCAGCGGCTATGGTTCTCCCCAGCATTTT
TRBV20-1	NA	once	TRBJ2-7	CSAANLEQYF	TGCAGTGCTGCGAACCTCGAGCAGTACTTC